A selection of T cell receptor beta chains follows, all from one sample in a study of blood T cell repertoires in COVID-19. Generated by immunoSEQ multiplex PCR, the TCRdb table keeps only in-frame clones and is missing some. This sample carries tens of thousands of clones, approximately 80% of them seen once, and the ten largest clones take under 20%. Sequenced input: peripheral blood. Every receptor here comes from a human donor in a cohort sampled during active COVID-19. CDR3s include the opening cysteine and the closing phenylalanine or tryptophan. Fields, in order: D gene, V gene, clone size, J gene, CDR3 protein, CDR3 DNA. A D gene is named only where the DNA matches it firmly. Clone size is shown for a subset of rows, as once, few, many or a class of expanded clone.

TRBD2	TRBV18	-	TRBJ2-5	CASSPGLVKTQYF	TGTGCCAGCTCACCGGGACTAGTGAAAACCCAGTACTTC
-	TRBV20-1	-	TRBJ1-4	CSVMTGKLFF	TGCAGTGTCATGACTGGGAAACTGTTTTTT
-	TRBV25-1	-	TRBJ1-6	CASSDRLPSPLHF	TGTGCCAGCAGTGACAGGTTGCCCTCACCCCTCCACTTT
-	TRBV5-4	once	TRBJ1-1	CASSLWGVNTEAFF	TGTGCCAGCAGCCTCTGGGGGGTAAACACTGAAGCTTTCTTT
-	TRBV10-3	-	TRBJ2-4	CATPPSINPSLAKNIQYF	TGTGCCACACCGCCTTCTATTAATCCTTCCCTAGCCAAAAACATTCAGTACTTC
TRBD2	TRBV3-1/TRBV3-2	-	TRBJ2-7	CASSPTSGYEQYF	TGTGCCAGCAGCCCTACTAGCGGATACGAGCAGTACTTC
-	TRBV5-1	-	TRBJ1-1	CASSLGTRSTEAFF	TGCGCCAGCAGCTTGGGGACAAGATCCACTGAAGCTTTCTTT
TRBD1	TRBV5-1	-	TRBJ2-3	CATSRTGGSAAGDTQYF	TGCGCCACGTCCAGGACAGGGGGCTCAGCGGCAGGAGATACGCAGTATTTT
TRBD2	TRBV6-5	-	TRBJ2-7	CASKGLAGLYEQYF	TGTGCCAGCAAAGGACTAGCGGGATTATACGAGCAGTACTTC
TRBD2	TRBV9	-	TRBJ2-1	CASTDTGGPYNEQFF	TGTGCCAGCACCGATACGGGAGGGCCCTACAATGAGCAGTTCTTC
-	TRBV7-2	-	TRBJ2-7	CASSLAGETYEQYF	TGTGCCAGCAGCTTGGCAGGGGAGACCTACGAGCAGTACTTC
TRBD1	TRBV28	-	TRBJ1-4	CASIDRAVRKLFF	TGTGCCAGCATTGACAGGGCTGTCCGAAAACTGTTTTTT
TRBD2	TRBV3-1/TRBV3-2	-	TRBJ2-2	CASSQGLAGSNTGELFF	TGTGCCAGCAGCCAGGGACTAGCGGGATCGAACACCGGGGAGCTGTTTTTT
-	TRBV5-8	-	TRBJ2-6	CASSSGGAGANVLTF	TGTGCCAGCAGCTCTGGGGGGGCAGGGGCCAACGTCCTGACTTTC
-	TRBV3-1/TRBV3-2	-	TRBJ1-1	CACQRGNTEAFF	TGTGCCTGCCAAAGGGGGAACACTGAAGCTTTCTTT
-	TRBV2	-	TRBJ1-2	CASKRTERDGYTF	TGTGCCAGCAAACGGACAGAACGCGATGGCTACACCTTC
TRBD1	TRBV28	-	TRBJ2-7	CASSLTGAYEQYF	TGTGCCAGCAGTTTAACAGGGGCCTACGAGCAGTACTTC
-	TRBV28	-	TRBJ2-7	CASSFREQYF	TGTGCCAGCAGTTTTCGGGAGCAGTACTTC
TRBD1	TRBV9	-	TRBJ2-7	CASSTRTGSEQYF	TGTGCCAGCAGCACCCGGACAGGGTCCGAGCAGTACTTC
TRBD1	TRBV12-3/TRBV12-4	-	TRBJ1-1	CASTMTGGTEAFF	TGTGCCAGCACCATGACAGGGGGCACTGAAGCTTTCTTT
TRBD2	TRBV28	-	TRBJ2-7	CASSPDRGGRYEQYF	TGTGCCAGCAGCCCAGACCGGGGGGGACGGTACGAGCAGTACTTC
TRBD2	TRBV7-3	-	TRBJ2-2	CASSQTSGSTGELFF	TGTGCCAGCAGCCAGACTAGCGGGAGTACCGGGGAGCTGTTTTTT
-	TRBV6-1	-	TRBJ1-5	CASSDMGGGHGGNQPQHF	TGTGCCAGCAGTGACATGGGCGGAGGGCATGGGGGCAATCAGCCCCAGCATTTT
TRBD1	TRBV29-1	-	TRBJ2-5	CSVWQGEETQYF	TGCAGCGTTTGGCAGGGGGAAGAGACCCAGTACTTC
TRBD1	TRBV6-1	-	TRBJ1-2	CASSETDRQGQRPGYTF	TGTGCCAGCAGTGAAACGGACAGACAGGGGCAGAGACCGGGCTACACCTTC
-	TRBV7-8	-	TRBJ2-1	CASSLGFRGASGYNEQFF	TGTGCCAGCAGCTTAGGGTTTAGGGGGGCTAGCGGATACAATGAGCAGTTCTTC
-	TRBV6-2/TRBV6-3	-	TRBJ2-6	CASSYMGRLTF	TGTGCCAGCAGTTACATGGGGAGGCTGACTTTC
-	TRBV20-1	few	TRBJ2-7	CSASKSPNYEQYF	TGCAGTGCTAGTAAGAGTCCTAACTACGAGCAGTACTTC
TRBD1	TRBV5-1	-	TRBJ2-1	CASSFGDRGPNEQFF	TGCGCCAGCAGCTTCGGGGACAGGGGGCCGAATGAGCAGTTCTTC
-	TRBV28	-	TRBJ2-7	CASSLVQGSNEQYF	TGTGCCAGCAGTTTGGTACAGGGATCCAACGAGCAGTACTTC
-	TRBV27	-	TRBJ1-1	CASSLSRTATPTEAFF	TGTGCCAGCAGTTTATCGAGGACAGCTACTCCTACTGAAGCTTTCTTT
TRBD1	TRBV28	-	TRBJ1-2	CASTPEGQAYGYTF	TGTGCCAGCACCCCCGAAGGACAGGCTTATGGCTACACCTTC
-	TRBV30	-	TRBJ1-6	CACRDTLANSPLHF	TGTGCCTGCCGGGACACCCTGGCAAATTCACCCCTCCACTTT
TRBD1	TRBV6-5	few	TRBJ2-7	CASSRNRGFYEQYF	TGTGCCAGCAGCCGCAACAGGGGATTCTACGAGCAGTACTTC
-	TRBV12-3/TRBV12-4	once	TRBJ1-1	CASSQRGEAFF	TGTGCCAGCAGTCAAAGGGGTGAAGCTTTCTTT
TRBD1	TRBV19	-	TRBJ1-6	CASSEKQGHNSPLHF	TGTGCCAGTAGTGAAAAACAGGGGCATAATTCACCCCTCCACTTT
TRBD1	TRBV7-2	once	TRBJ1-6	CASSSQGDAPLHF	TGTGCCAGCAGCTCCCAGGGGGATGCACCCCTCCACTTT
-	TRBV21-1	-	TRBJ2-5	CASISETQYF	TGTGCCAGCATTTCTGAGACCCAGTACTTC
-	TRBV5-6	-	TRBJ2-6	CASSTGTLISGANVLTF	TGTGCCAGCAGCACCGGGACACTTATCTCTGGGGCCAACGTCCTGACTTTC
TRBD2	TRBV6-5	-	TRBJ2-7	CASSYGSGGSYEQYF	TGTGCCAGCAGTTACGGCTCCGGGGGGTCCTACGAGCAGTACTTC
-	TRBV4-2	once	TRBJ1-1	CASSRDSKKGEAFF	TGTGCCAGCAGCCGGGACTCCAAAAAGGGGGAAGCTTTCTTT
-	TRBV6-4	-	TRBJ1-3	CASRTGRGSGNTIYF	TGTGCCAGCAGGACCGGCAGGGGCTCTGGAAACACCATATATTTT
-	TRBV27	-	TRBJ1-2	CASSLGGAQGYTF	TGTGCCAGCAGTTTAGGGGGGGCGCAGGGCTACACCTTC
TRBD1	TRBV5-1	-	TRBJ1-1	CASSANTGGTEAFF	TGCGCCAGCAGCGCAAATACAGGGGGCACTGAAGCTTTCTTT
-	TRBV6-2/TRBV6-3	once	TRBJ2-1	CASSSPRRRGSYNEQFF	TGTGCCAGCAGTTCCCCTCGTCGGAGGGGTTCCTACAATGAGCAGTTCTTC
-	TRBV5-1	-	TRBJ2-2	CASRLQGLGGELFF	TGCGCCAGCAGACTACAGGGTCTTGGCGGGGAGCTGTTTTTT
-	TRBV6-5	-	TRBJ1-6	CASSYSEGPYNSPLHF	TGTGCCAGCAGTTACTCGGAGGGTCCCTATAATTCACCCCTCCACTTT
TRBD1	TRBV27	-	TRBJ1-2	CASSLTGGTTGWYGYTF	TGTGCCAGCAGTTTAACAGGGGGCACGACAGGATGGTATGGCTACACCTTC
-	TRBV7-9	-	TRBJ1-2	CASSPLEGAGGFLGYGYTF	TGTGCCAGCAGCCCCCTCGAAGGAGCCGGGGGGTTCTTGGGCTATGGCTACACCTTC
-	TRBV5-1	-	TRBJ1-5	CASSLSGDQPQHF	TGCGCCAGCAGCTTGTCAGGGGATCAGCCCCAGCATTTT
-	TRBV27	-	TRBJ2-1	CASSRTKAQFF	TGTGCCAGCAGTCGGACAAAGGCACAGTTCTTC
-	TRBV3-1/TRBV3-2	-	TRBJ1-4	CASSKSRTGLGDEKLFF	TGTGCCAGCAGCAAGAGCCGAACAGGGTTAGGAGATGAAAAACTGTTTTTT